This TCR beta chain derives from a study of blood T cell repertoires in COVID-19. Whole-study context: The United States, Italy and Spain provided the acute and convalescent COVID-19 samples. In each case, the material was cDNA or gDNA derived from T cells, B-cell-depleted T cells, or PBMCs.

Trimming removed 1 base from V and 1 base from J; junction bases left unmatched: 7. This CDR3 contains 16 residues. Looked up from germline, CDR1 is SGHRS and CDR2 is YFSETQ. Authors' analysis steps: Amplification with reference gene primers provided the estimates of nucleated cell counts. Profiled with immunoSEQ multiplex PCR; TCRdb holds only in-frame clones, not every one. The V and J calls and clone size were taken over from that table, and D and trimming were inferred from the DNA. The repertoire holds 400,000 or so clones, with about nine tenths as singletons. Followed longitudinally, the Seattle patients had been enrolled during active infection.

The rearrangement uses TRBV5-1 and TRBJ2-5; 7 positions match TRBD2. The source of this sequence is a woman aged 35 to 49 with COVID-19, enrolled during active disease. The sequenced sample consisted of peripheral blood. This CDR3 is CASSLRWTRLQETQYF. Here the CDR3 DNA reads TGCGCCAGCAGCTTGCGTTGGACTAGACTCCAAGAGACCCAGTACTTC.